This T cell receptor beta chain was identified during a study of T cell responses to AZD1222 COVID-19 vaccine. The CDR3 is made up of 14 amino acids. Between the trimmed V and J ends, which lost 8 bases and 2 bases, there was a span of 15 bases. Germline assignment: CDR1 SNHLY and CDR2 FYNNEI. The protocol was immunoSEQ multiplex PCR, while the TCRdb copy is restricted to in-frame clones and leaves out a portion. The sample gives over 95,000 clones, 88% of which show up once; 16% is in the top ten. Source: peripheral blood, taken 28 days after the second AZD1222 dose. This sequence joins TRBV2 and TRBJ1-2; D unclear. This clonotype was obtained from an adult who received the AZD1222 COVID-19 vaccine. CDR3 protein: CASGGSRENYGYTF. The CDR3 nucleotides are TGTGCCAGCGGTGGGAGTCGTGAAAACTATGGCTACACCTTC.